These 32 T cell receptor beta chains were all obtained from the same sample, sequenced in a study of cytomegalovirus exposure and HLA in healthy donors. A multiplex PCR was run with 60 Vbeta primers and 13 Jbeta primers. Profiling relied on immunoSEQ multiplex PCR, and the TCRdb table lists in-frame clones only, not all of them. The table has about 150,000 clones, approximately 80% seen once. Material for sequencing was PBMCs. The receptor source for this set is a man under 40 in good health and CMV-seropositive.

The chain combines TRBV30 with TRBJ2-7; TRBD1 agrees at 9 bases. The V and J ends lost 3 bases and 0 bases, in that order; junction bases with no gene match: 6. Germline CDR1 and CDR2: GTSNPN and SVGIG (reference sequence). This CDR3 has 15 amino acids. The CDR3 DNA reads TGTGCCTGGAGGCGTCGACAGGGGGTCTCCTACGAGCAGTACTTC. This encodes CAWRRRQGVSYEQYF.

This chain links TRBV2 with TRBJ2-1; D gene unclear. The germline V and J ends were trimmed by 0 bases and 0 bases, with 9 bases remaining between them. In germline, CDR1 is SNHLY, CDR2 FYNNEI. The CDR3 sequence is 16 residues long. CDR3 DNA: TGTGCCAGCAGTGAAGCCGTGAGAGGCTCCTACAATGAGCAGTTCTTC. This gives the protein CASSEAVRGSYNEQFF. Based on the CDR3 plus reference TRBV2 and TRBJ2-1, the full variable domain is EPEVTQTPSHQVTQMGQEVILRCVPISNHLYFYWYRQILGQKVEFLVSFYNNEISEKSEIFDDQFSVERPDGSNFTLKIRSTKLEDSAMYFCASSEAVRGSYNEQFFGPGTRLTVL.

Notes on this clone: The junction shows a germline mismatch at one end, possibly a read error. Other DNA sequences in the same sample also yield this CDR3. The rearrangement uses TRBV7-9 and TRBJ2-7; TRBD2 is a possible D gene (5 bases). This CDR3 spans 12 amino acids. Germline V gene lookup returns CDR1 SEHNR and CDR2 FQNEAQ (reference sequence). CDR3 region: CASSLATHEQYF. In DNA, the CDR3 is TGTGCCAGCAGCCTAGCTACTCACGAGCAGTACTTC. Filled out from reference TRBV7-9 and TRBJ2-7, the complete variable domain reads DTGVSQNPRHKITKRGQNVTFRCDPISEHNRLYWYRQTLGQGPEFLTYFQNEAQLEKSRLLSDRFSAERPKGSFSTLEIQRTEQGDSAMYLCASSLATHEQYFGPGTRLTVT.

V is TRBV19 and J is TRBJ1-5; no reliable D call. Trimming stripped 10 bases from V and 2 bases from J, with 15 bases between. The CDR3 is 14 residues long. Germline V gene lookup returns CDR1 LNHDA and CDR2 SQIVND (reference sequence). Here the CDR3 reads CATKADGGNQPQHF. Written as DNA, the CDR3 is TGTGCCACCAAAGCGGACGGAGGCAATCAGCCCCAGCATTTT.

The CDR3 region is CASSSAGGGLSNQPQHF. CDR3 bases: TGTGCCAGCAGCTCCGCGGGGGGCGGTTTGAGCAATCAGCCCCAGCATTTT. The rearrangement links TRBV27 to TRBJ1-5, with D maybe TRBD1 (6 bases). Trimming removed 6 bases from V and 1 base from J, with 19 bases in between. The CDR3 has 17 residues. Germline-derived CDR1 and CDR2 are MNHEY and SMNVEV (reference sequence).

This clone has only a few counts. The chain combines TRBV28 with TRBJ1-5; D unresolved. Trimming removed 2 bases at V and 8 bases at J, with 10 bases between. CDR1 is MDHEN and CDR2 is SYDVKM in the germline V gene. The CDR3 contains 13 residues. The CDR3 coding sequence is TGTGCCAGCAGTTTAAACTACTGGGAGCCCCAGCATTTT. Protein: CASSLNYWEPQHF.

The chain employs TRBV29-1 and TRBJ1-2; D is ambiguous. The CDR3 covers 13 residues. Looked up from germline, CDR1 is SQVTM and CDR2 is ANQGSEA. The V gene lost 0 bases and the J gene lost 8 bases, with 13 bases spanning the gap. CDR3 DNA: TGCAGCGTTGAAGATCGATCCCCGGGAGGCTACACCTTC. Its translation is CSVEDRSPGGYTF.

The chain is built from TRBV9 and TRBJ2-2; 10 nucleotides agree with TRBD2. Per germline, CDR1 SGDLS and CDR2 YYNGEE. J was trimmed by 5 bases and V by 0 bases; bases with no gene match: 7. The CDR3 runs to 17 residues. CDR3 sequence: CASSVASGRTVTGELFF. The CDR3 bases are TGTGCCAGCAGCGTAGCTAGCGGGAGAACGGTTACCGGGGAGCTGTTTTTT. The variable domain in full, completed from reference TRBV9 and TRBJ2-2, reads DSGVTQTPKHLITATGQRVTLRCSPRSGDLSVYWYQQSLDQGLQFLIQYYNGEERAKGNILERFSAQQFPDLHSELNLSSLELGDSALYFCASSVASGRTVTGELFFGEGSRLTVL.

This chain links TRBV7-9 with TRBJ1-4; D gene uncertain. Germline V CDR1 and CDR2: SEHNR, FQNEAQ (reference sequence). The CDR3 runs to 17 residues. V lost 4 bases and J 0 bases, leaving 15 bases between the germline ends. CDR3 residues: CASSSTPRGATNEKLFF. The CDR3 DNA sequence: TGTGCCAGCAGCTCTACTCCTCGGGGAGCAACTAATGAAAAACTGTTTTTT.

V gene TRBV5-4 combines with J gene TRBJ2-2; a weak D match, TRBD2 (6 bases). The CDR3 length is 13 residues. V lost 9 bases to trimming and J lost 5 bases, with 14 bases between them. Germline lookup yields CDR1 SGHNT and CDR2 YYREEE (reference sequence). CDR3 sequence (DNA): TGTGCCACCGGAGGGTGGCGGACCGGGGAGCTGTTTTTT. Amino acid sequence: CATGGWRTGELFF.

This chain joins TRBV15 and TRBJ2-3; 7 bases map to TRBD2. Germline trimming cut 5 bases from V and 0 bases from J; bases unmatched to any gene: 14. The germline gives CDR1 LNHNV, CDR2 YYDKDF (reference sequence). The CDR3 runs to 18 residues. Written as DNA, the CDR3 is TGTGCCACCAGCCCTAGCACTAGCGCCCGGAAGAGCACAGATACGCAGTATTTT. Protein sequence: CATSPSTSARKSTDTQYF.

Ten or more counts support this clone. The chain employs TRBV11-2 and TRBJ1-1, with unresolved D. CDR3 length: 14 residues. Germline loops: CDR1 SGHAT, CDR2 FQNNGV. V shed 0 bases and J shed 3 bases, with 8 bases lying between them. CDR3 residues: CASSLDVPDTEAFF. As DNA, the CDR3 is TGTGCCAGCAGCTTAGATGTGCCAGACACTGAAGCTTTCTTT. Combining the CDR3 with reference TRBV11-2 and TRBJ1-1 gives the whole variable domain EAGVAQSPRYKIIEKRQSVAFWCNPISGHATLYWYQQILGQGPKLLIQFQNNGVVDDSQLPKDRFSAERLKGVDSTLKIQPAKLEDSAVYLCASSLDVPDTEAFFGQGTRLTVV.

Comment on this clone: The sample has other DNA sequences that encode this CDR3 too. The chain uses TRBV2 and TRBJ1-5; D might be TRBD1 (6 bases). V lost 4 bases, J lost 1 base, and 11 bases lay in between. The CDR3 runs 15 residues. Germline loops: CDR1 SNHLY, CDR2 FYNNEI. The CDR3 DNA sequence: TGTGCCAGCAGTGGGGGGGGGCCCAGCAATCAGCCCCAGCATTTT. This translates into CASSGGGPSNQPQHF.

This clone occurred once. This chain uses TRBV19 with TRBJ2-3, with D tentatively TRBD2 (6 bases). CDR1 and CDR2 from the germline V gene are LNHDA and SQIVND (reference sequence). V gave up 10 bases and J gave up 4 bases, with 18 bases separating them. The CDR3 is made up of 14 amino acids. The CDR3 DNA reads TGTGCCACCAAGGGTCGGGGGATCCCAGATACGCAGTATTTT. Protein sequence: CATKGRGIPDTQYF.

The V call is TRBV5-1, the J call TRBJ2-3, with a weak D call TRBD1 (5 bases). Germline V gene lookup returns CDR1 SGHRS and CDR2 YFSETQ. V lost 0 bases and J 0 bases, leaving 11 bases between the germline ends. CDR3 length: 16 residues. The chain's CDR3 is CASSLEGQGSTDTQYF. CDR3 bases: TGCGCCAGCAGCTTGGAGGGCCAGGGCAGCACAGATACGCAGTATTTT.

This clone was counted a few times. The same CDR3 is also encoded by other DNA sequences in this sample. This sequence joins TRBV6-5 and TRBJ1-1; weak D call: TRBD1 (5 bases). From germline, CDR1 is MNHEY and CDR2 SVGAGI. Trimming removed 6 bases from V and 2 bases from J, with 10 bases in between. CDR3 size: 13 residues. CDR3 in amino acids: CASRPQENTEAFF. Here the CDR3 DNA reads TGTGCCAGCAGACCACAGGAAAACACTGAAGCTTTCTTT.

As regards this clone: The junction shows a germline mismatch at one end, possibly a read error. This chain uses TRBV7-9 with TRBJ2-7; the match to TRBD1 covers 9 bases. Germline assignment: CDR1 SEHNR and CDR2 FQNEAQ (reference sequence). The CDR3 runs to 11 residues. The CDR3 DNA reads TGTTCCAGCAGCTTTGACAGGGGGTTGTACTTC. Its translation is CSSSFDRGLYF.

The V call is TRBV11-3, the J call TRBJ2-1; 10 nucleotides align to TRBD2. Trimming cost V 4 bases and J 3 bases; bases outside gene matches: 6. The CDR3 is made up of 16 amino acids. CDR1 is SGHNT and CDR2 is YENEEA in the germline V gene. CDR3 sequence (DNA): TGTGCCAGCAGCTCCGGGCTAGCGGGGGACTACAATGAGCAGTTCTTC. Protein product: CASSSGLAGDYNEQFF.

This chain joins TRBV5-8 and TRBJ2-1; 7 nucleotides match TRBD2. J lost 0 bases, V lost 4 bases, and 4 bases had no gene match. From germline, CDR1 is SGHTS and CDR2 YDEGEE. CDR3 length: 15 residues. The CDR3 DNA sequence: TGTGCCAGCAGCCCCCTAGCGGTCTCCTACAATGAGCAGTTCTTC. Amino acids: CASSPLAVSYNEQFF.

This chain uses TRBV2 with TRBJ2-2, with D unclear. Germline V lookup: CDR1 SNHLY, CDR2 FYNNEI. The V gene lost 10 bases and the J gene lost 6 bases, with 6 bases spanning the gap. The CDR3 sequence is 10 residues long. The CDR3 loop is CAIQAGELFF. The CDR3 nucleotides read TGTGCCATTCAGGCCGGGGAGCTGTTTTTT.

The count of this clone is one. The chain has TRBV7-2 and TRBJ1-3, with 9 bases fitting TRBD1. With 1 base clipped from V and 4 bases from J, the junction kept 5 bases outside the gene matches. CDR3 size: 16 residues. Germline-derived CDR1 and CDR2 are SGHTA and FQGNSA. CDR3 sequence (DNA): TGTGCCAGCAGCTTAGTTCCGGGACAGGGAGGAAACACCATATATTTT. This gives the protein CASSLVPGQGGNTIYF. Full variable domain (outside the CDR3, taken from reference TRBV7-2 and TRBJ1-3): GAGVSQSPSNKVTEKGKDVELRCDPISGHTALYWYRQSLGQGLEFLIYFQGNSAPDKSGLPSDRFSAERTGGSVSTLTIQRTQQEDSAVYLCASSLVPGQGGNTIYFGEGSWLTVV.

The chain is built from TRBV28 and TRBJ2-2; TRBD1 is a possible D gene (7 bases). V was shortened by 3 bases and J by 5 bases, with 13 bases between the two germline ends. Germline V lookup: CDR1 MDHEN, CDR2 SYDVKM. The CDR3 extends over 15 amino acids. Here the CDR3 reads CASSFGRGVTGELFF. The CDR3 region has the DNA TGTGCCAGCAGTTTCGGCAGGGGGGTAACCGGGGAGCTGTTTTTT.

The J gene is TRBJ1-6, the V gene TRBV7-9; TRBD1 might be the D (6 bases). The CDR3 sequence is 17 residues long. Trimming left V 2 bases short and J 8 bases short, with 19 bases between. The germline V gene encodes CDR1 SEHNR and CDR2 FQNEAQ (reference sequence). DNA for the CDR3: TGTGCCAGCAGCTTATTCCGGGGGGGCCTTTCGGATTCACCCCTCCACTTT. Protein sequence: CASSLFRGGLSDSPLHF.

This sequence joins TRBV28 and TRBJ1-1; possible D gene TRBD1, 5 bases. CDR1 and CDR2 (germline): MDHEN, SYDVKM. Deletions cut 4 bases from V and 0 bases from J, with 15 bases between. This CDR3 has 16 amino acids. In nucleotides, the CDR3 is TGTGCCAGCAGTTGGTTTCGACAGACCATGAACACTGAAGCTTTCTTT. Its protein product is CASSWFRQTMNTEAFF.

V and J are TRBV12-5 and TRBJ2-1; TRBD2 matches at 8 bases. CDR1 is LGHNT, CDR2 FRNRAP, per germline. The CDR3 covers 18 residues. The J segment lost 9 bases and the V segment lost 0 bases, leaving 16 bases of the junction unmatched. CDR3 residues: CASGLVPGGVPGVSEQFF. CDR3 DNA: TGTGCTAGTGGTTTGGTACCGGGGGGGGTCCCCGGGGTTTCTGAGCAGTTCTTC. The full variable domain, in which reference TRBV12-5 and TRBJ2-1 provide the parts outside the CDR3, is DARVTQTPRHKVTEMGQEVTMRCQPILGHNTVFWYRQTMMQGLELLAYFRNRAPLDDSGMPKDRFSAEMPDATLATLKIQPSEPRDSAVYFCASGLVPGGVPGVSEQFFGPGTRLTVL.

V and J are TRBV6-5 and TRBJ2-7, with 7 bases that match TRBD1. The germline V gene encodes CDR1 MNHEY and CDR2 SVGAGI. The CDR3 length is 14 residues. V shed 2 bases, J shed 5 bases, and the junction held 6 bases outside the gene matches. This CDR3 reads CASSYRDRAHEQYF. CDR3 coding DNA: TGTGCCAGCAGTTACCGCGACAGGGCTCACGAGCAGTACTTC.

V and J are TRBV19 and TRBJ2-7, with 9 bases lining up with TRBD1. Germline lookup yields CDR1 LNHDA and CDR2 SQIVND (reference sequence). The ends lost 6 bases at V and 0 bases at J; junction bases unmatched: 9. CDR3 length: 16 amino acids. The CDR3 spells CASRETGGESSYEQYF. The CDR3 bases are TGTGCCAGTAGAGAGACAGGGGGTGAGAGCTCCTACGAGCAGTACTTC.

The chain joins TRBV7-2 to TRBJ2-7, with D tentatively TRBD1 (7 bases). This CDR3 comprises 13 residues. Germline CDR1 is SGHTA and CDR2 is FQGNSA. V gave up 5 bases and J gave up 7 bases, with 15 bases separating them. CDR3: CASSQVQGREQYF. The CDR3 bases are TGTGCCAGCAGCCAGGTACAGGGGAGGGAGCAGTACTTC.

The CDR3 loop is CASSLDRVEANYGYTF. The DNA of the CDR3 is TGTGCCAGCAGTTTAGACAGGGTCGAAGCTAACTATGGCTACACCTTC. This sequence joins TRBV6-6 and TRBJ1-2; 7 bases map to TRBD1. CDR1 is MNHNY, CDR2 SVGAGI, per germline (reference sequence). Trimming cost V 4 bases and J 0 bases; bases outside gene matches: 8. The CDR3 is made up of 16 amino acids.

The CDR3 spells CAWSVQGLSSYNEQFF. CDR3 sequence (DNA): TGTGCCTGGAGTGTACAGGGCCTCAGCTCCTACAATGAGCAGTTCTTC. The chain combines TRBV30 with TRBJ2-1; perhaps TRBD1 as D (6 bases). CDR3 size: 16 residues. The V gene's germline CDR1 is GTSNPN and CDR2 SVGIG (reference sequence). V was pared by 0 bases and J by 0 bases, with 12 bases between.

The V and J genes are TRBV9 and TRBJ1-1; possibly TRBD1 for D (5 bases). This CDR3 region has 14 residues. Germline V gene sequence: CDR1 SGDLS, CDR2 YYNGEE. Trimming took 0 bases from V and 5 from J, leaving 11 bases between them. The CDR3 nucleotides read TGTGCCAGCAGCGTAGACGGGGGACTGACTGAAGCTTTCTTT. Protein sequence: CASSVDGGLTEAFF.

This clone was detected only once. The chain has TRBV5-6 and TRBJ2-1; D is uncertain. There are 15 residues in the CDR3. Germline CDR1 SGHDT, CDR2 YYEEEE. The V end was cut by 4 bases, the J end by 4 bases, with 15 bases between. The CDR3 reads CASSQSIAEYNEQFF. The CDR3 coding sequence is TGTGCCAGCAGCCAATCAATTGCGGAGTACAATGAGCAGTTCTTC.